Listed below are T cell receptor beta chains from one sample, sequenced in a study of blood T cell repertoires in COVID-19. TCRdb's table, derived via immunoSEQ multiplex PCR, lists solely in-frame clones and lacks some. This table holds 84,000 or so clones, roughly 84% found once. The specimen sequenced was peripheral blood. The receptors shown here come from a man aged 70-80 years with acute or convalescent COVID-19. CDR3s include the opening cysteine and the closing phenylalanine or tryptophan. A D gene is named only where the DNA matches it firmly. A row's size may be missing; if present it is once, few, many or a size class.

j_gene: TRBJ2-5
v_gene: TRBV18
d_gene: NA
abundance: once
CDR3aa: CASSPSGTYQETQYF
CDR3nt: TGTGCCAGCTCACCAAGTGGGACTTACCAAGAGACCCAGTACTTC

j_gene: TRBJ1-1
v_gene: TRBV28
d_gene: NA
abundance: NA
CDR3aa: CASTRTDEAFF
CDR3nt: TGTGCCAGCACGAGGACAGATGAAGCTTTCTTT

j_gene: TRBJ1-2
v_gene: TRBV29-1
d_gene: NA
abundance: NA
CDR3aa: CSAGETGKGGYTF
CDR3nt: TGCAGCGCCGGAGAGACAGGAAAGGGTGGCTACACCTTC

j_gene: TRBJ2-5
v_gene: TRBV2
d_gene: TRBD1
abundance: NA
CDR3aa: CASSFDRGPGAQYF
CDR3nt: TGTGCCAGCAGCTTTGACAGGGGTCCTGGGGCCCAGTACTTC

j_gene: TRBJ1-2
v_gene: TRBV28
d_gene: NA
abundance: NA
CDR3aa: CASSSLRNGYTF
CDR3nt: TGTGCCAGCAGTTCCCTCCGTAATGGCTACACCTTC

j_gene: TRBJ2-3
v_gene: TRBV7-8
d_gene: NA
abundance: NA
CDR3aa: CASSLASNTQYF
CDR3nt: TGTGCCAGCAGCTTAGCATCCAATACGCAGTATTTT

j_gene: TRBJ2-7
v_gene: TRBV4-1
d_gene: TRBD2
abundance: few
CDR3aa: CASSQVGLARGRDEQYF
CDR3nt: TGCGCCAGCAGCCAAGTGGGACTAGCTCGGGGTCGGGACGAGCAGTACTTC

j_gene: TRBJ2-3
v_gene: TRBV30
d_gene: NA
abundance: NA
CDR3aa: CAWKTAMGDTQYF
CDR3nt: TGTGCCTGGAAGACAGCGATGGGAGATACGCAGTATTTT

j_gene: TRBJ1-3
v_gene: TRBV30
d_gene: NA
abundance: NA
CDR3aa: CAWSQQGTGNTIYF
CDR3nt: TGTGCCTGGAGTCAACAGGGCACTGGAAACACCATATATTTT

j_gene: TRBJ1-1
v_gene: TRBV28
d_gene: NA
abundance: NA
CDR3aa: CASSSSRLGGGDTEAFF
CDR3nt: TGTGCCAGCAGTTCCTCGCGCCTCGGCGGGGGTGACACTGAAGCTTTCTTT

j_gene: TRBJ1-1
v_gene: TRBV5-1
d_gene: NA
abundance: NA
CDR3aa: CASKGNPANTEAFF
CDR3nt: TGCGCCAGCAAGGGGAACCCGGCGAACACTGAAGCTTTCTTT

j_gene: TRBJ2-5
v_gene: TRBV5-6
d_gene: TRBD1
abundance: NA
CDR3aa: CASSLGLVGGEETQYF
CDR3nt: TGTGCCAGCAGCTTGGGCCTGGTAGGGGGCGAGGAGACCCAGTACTTC

j_gene: TRBJ2-1
v_gene: TRBV2
d_gene: NA
abundance: NA
CDR3aa: CASIAGWRGQFF
CDR3nt: TGTGCCAGCATCGCAGGGTGGCGTGGGCAGTTCTTC

j_gene: TRBJ2-3
v_gene: TRBV19
d_gene: TRBD2
abundance: NA
CDR3aa: CASSLPTSGGVTDTQYF
CDR3nt: TGTGCCAGTAGCCTCCCCACTAGCGGGGGTGTCACAGATACGCAGTATTTT

j_gene: TRBJ2-3
v_gene: TRBV9
d_gene: TRBD2
abundance: few
CDR3aa: CASGGGGLTDTQYF
CDR3nt: TGTGCCAGTGGCGGGGGGGGCCTCACAGATACGCAGTATTTT

j_gene: TRBJ1-3
v_gene: TRBV6-1
d_gene: NA
abundance: NA
CDR3aa: CASSESESGNTIYF
CDR3nt: TGTGCCAGCAGTGAATCAGAATCTGGAAACACCATATATTTT

j_gene: TRBJ2-7
v_gene: TRBV11-3
d_gene: NA
abundance: NA
CDR3aa: CASSPGLGGEQYF
CDR3nt: TGTGCCAGCAGCCCAGGACTGGGCGGCGAGCAGTACTTC

j_gene: TRBJ2-5
v_gene: TRBV4-1
d_gene: NA
abundance: NA
CDR3aa: CASSQGQAEETQYF
CDR3nt: TGCGCCAGCAGCCAAGGTCAGGCCGAAGAGACCCAGTACTTC

j_gene: TRBJ1-1
v_gene: TRBV4-2
d_gene: NA
abundance: NA
CDR3aa: CASSQGGPSGAEAFF
CDR3nt: TGTGCCAGCAGCCAAGGAGGGCCCTCCGGAGCTGAAGCTTTCTTT

j_gene: TRBJ2-2
v_gene: TRBV6-1
d_gene: NA
abundance: NA
CDR3aa: CASSEYRVNTGELFF
CDR3nt: TGTGCCAGCAGTGAGTATCGAGTCAACACCGGGGAGCTGTTTTTT

j_gene: TRBJ2-2
v_gene: TRBV2
d_gene: NA
abundance: NA
CDR3aa: CASTAGHTGELFF
CDR3nt: TGTGCCAGCACGGCAGGGCACACCGGGGAGCTGTTTTTT

j_gene: TRBJ1-1
v_gene: TRBV5-1
d_gene: NA
abundance: NA
CDR3aa: CASSLDRGNTEAFF
CDR3nt: TGCGCCAGCAGCTTGGACCGGGGGAACACTGAAGCTTTCTTT

j_gene: TRBJ1-5
v_gene: TRBV28
d_gene: TRBD1
abundance: many
CDR3aa: CASSGRTGGGQPQHF
CDR3nt: TGTGCCAGCAGTGGGCGGACAGGGGGCGGTCAGCCCCAGCATTTT

j_gene: TRBJ1-4
v_gene: TRBV5-1
d_gene: TRBD1
abundance: NA
CDR3aa: CASSGTGGNGEKLFF
CDR3nt: TGCGCCAGCAGCGGAACAGGGGGCAACGGTGAAAAACTGTTTTTT

j_gene: TRBJ2-5
v_gene: TRBV7-9
d_gene: NA
abundance: NA
CDR3aa: CASSLVLGLPETQYF
CDR3nt: TGTGCCAGCAGCTTAGTTCTGGGACTGCCAGAGACCCAGTACTTC

j_gene: TRBJ1-6
v_gene: TRBV28
d_gene: NA
abundance: NA
CDR3aa: CASSFGEGVRNSPLHF
CDR3nt: TGTGCCAGCAGTTTCGGAGAAGGGGTACGTAATTCACCCCTCCACTTT

j_gene: TRBJ2-3
v_gene: TRBV4-1
d_gene: NA
abundance: NA
CDR3aa: CASSQVEGSSDTQYF
CDR3nt: TGCGCCAGCAGCCAAGTGGAGGGAAGTTCAGATACGCAGTATTTT

j_gene: TRBJ2-5
v_gene: TRBV29-1
d_gene: TRBD1
abundance: NA
CDR3aa: CSATDRAVTQYF
CDR3nt: TGCAGCGCGACCGACAGGGCGGTGACCCAGTACTTC

j_gene: TRBJ1-5
v_gene: TRBV4-1
d_gene: NA
abundance: NA
CDR3aa: CASSQDLTGFNQPQHF
CDR3nt: TGCGCCAGCAGCCAAGATCTCACGGGGTTCAATCAGCCCCAGCATTTT

j_gene: TRBJ1-6
v_gene: TRBV2
d_gene: TRBD1
abundance: few
CDR3aa: CASRDRGNHNSPLHF
CDR3nt: TGTGCCAGCAGGGACAGGGGGAATCATAATTCACCCCTCCACTTT

j_gene: TRBJ1-1
v_gene: TRBV19
d_gene: NA
abundance: NA
CDR3aa: CASSIGHSTEAFF
CDR3nt: TGTGCCAGTAGTATAGGTCATAGCACTGAAGCTTTCTTT

j_gene: TRBJ2-7
v_gene: TRBV6-1
d_gene: NA
abundance: NA
CDR3aa: CASSEALERYEQYF
CDR3nt: TGTGCCAGCAGTGAAGCGCTCGAGCGCTACGAGCAGTACTTC

j_gene: TRBJ2-2
v_gene: TRBV6-5
d_gene: NA
abundance: NA
CDR3aa: CASSLKRGTGELFF
CDR3nt: TGTGCCAGCAGTCTAAAGAGAGGCACCGGGGAGCTGTTTTTT

j_gene: TRBJ1-4
v_gene: TRBV12-3/TRBV12-4
d_gene: NA
abundance: few
CDR3aa: CASSFSSNEKLFF
CDR3nt: TGTGCCAGCAGTTTTTCCTCTAATGAAAAACTGTTTTTT